The next 9 T cell receptor beta chains were all read from a single sample in a study of T cell responses to AZD1222 COVID-19 vaccine (dated by TCRdb to about 2021). Receptors were amplified or captured by the immunoSEQ multiplex PCR assay. Entries here come from immuneACCESS through TCRdb and include only in-frame sequences with V and J called. Some clones fail to appear in such tables; in the studies checked, an unresolved V gene covers under half of the shortfall, and the cause of the remainder is unknown. The sample table lists under 150,000 clones, approximately 88% of them with a count of one. The ten most abundant clones make up approximately 6.9% of the sample. Sample time point, as interpreted from the label and publication: about 28 days (+/-7) after the second vaccine dose. The sequencing here drew on peripheral blood, taken 28 days after the second AZD1222 dose. The source of these receptors is an adult who received the AZD1222 COVID-19 vaccine.

This chain connects TRBV10-3 to TRBJ2-2, with 8 bases fitting TRBD1. The CDR3 extends over 15 amino acids. Germline CDR1 and CDR2: ENHRY and SYGVKD. Trimming cost V 7 bases and J 1 base; bases outside gene matches: 5. CDR3 nucleotide sequence: TGTGCCATCACCCCCGGGACAGGGAACACCGGGGAGCTGTTTTTT. This translates into CAITPGTGNTGELFF.

This clone was picked up one time. This chain joins TRBV2 and TRBJ2-1; tentatively, D is TRBD2 (5 bases). Trimming pared 0 bases from V and 4 bases from J, leaving 16 bases between. The CDR3 spans 17 residues. In germline, CDR1 is SNHLY, CDR2 FYNNEI. DNA for the CDR3: TGTGCCAGCAGTGAAGCTGGGGAATTTGGGAGATACAATGAGCAGTTCTTC. Translated: CASSEAGEFGRYNEQFF.

Note on this clone: Other DNA sequences in the sample encode the same CDR3. J is TRBJ1-4 and V is TRBV12-3 or TRBV12-4; the D is unclear. The CDR3 runs 12 residues. Trimming removed 2 bases at V and 4 bases at J, with 2 bases between. The CDR3 is CASSLNNEKLFF. The CDR3 nucleotides read TGTGCCAGCAGTTTAAATAATGAAAAACTGTTTTTT.

The chain links TRBV7-2 to TRBJ2-3, with 7 bases matching TRBD1. The CDR3 spans 14 residues. Germline V gene data show CDR1 as SGHTA and CDR2 as FQGNSA. With 7 bases clipped from V and 2 bases from J, the junction kept 6 bases outside the gene matches. CDR3 nucleotide sequence: TGTGCCAGCACCGGGACAGTCGTCACAGATACGCAGTATTTT. Translated, it gives CASTGTVVTDTQYF.

V is TRBV6-4 and J is TRBJ1-2, with 7 bases lining up with TRBD1. With 5 bases clipped from V and 0 bases from J, the junction kept 6 bases outside the gene matches. This CDR3 spans 15 amino acids. In germline, CDR1 is MRHNA, CDR2 SNTAGT. CDR3 residues: CASSPGTAANYGYTF. The CDR3 nucleotides read TGTGCCAGCAGTCCAGGGACAGCAGCTAACTATGGCTACACCTTC.

The V and J genes are TRBV9 and TRBJ1-1; 10 bases are a match to TRBD1. Germline V gene sequence: CDR1 SGDLS, CDR2 YYNGEE. This CDR3 contains 14 residues. The junction had 5 bases not matched to a gene; V was cut back by 4 bases and J by 5 bases. The CDR3 spells CASSPGTGVTEAFF. CDR3 bases: TGTGCCAGCAGCCCCGGGACAGGGGTTACTGAAGCTTTCTTT.

V gene TRBV29-1 combines with J gene TRBJ2-1, with TRBD2 matching over 7 bases. J gave up 9 bases and V 4 bases, and 12 bases lay outside the gene matches. Germline CDR1 SQVTM, CDR2 ANQGSEA. CDR3 length: 14 amino acids. CDR3 sequence (DNA): TGCAGCGTTGCTGAGAGCGGGGTGATGGTTGAGCAGTTCTTC. Translating gives CSVAESGVMVEQFF.

This chain links TRBV7-9 with TRBJ2-5, with TRBD1 as a possible D gene (5 bases). CDR3 size: 16 residues. Between the trimmed V and J ends, which lost 2 bases and 2 bases, there was a span of 15 bases. CDR1 is SEHNR, CDR2 FQNEAQ, per germline (reference sequence). The DNA for the CDR3 is TGTGCCAGCAGCTTACAGGGCCCAGGGCGACAAGAGACCCAGTACTTC. It yields the protein CASSLQGPGRQETQYF.

This sequence joins TRBV5-4 and TRBJ1-1, with D perhaps matching TRBD1 (6 bases). V was cut by 3 bases and J by 4 bases, with 10 bases left in between. Germline CDR1 and CDR2: SGHNT and YYREEE (reference sequence). The CDR3 consists of 13 residues. CDR3 protein: CASSWDTSTEAFF. DNA for the CDR3: TGTGCCAGCAGCTGGGACACTTCCACTGAAGCTTTCTTT.